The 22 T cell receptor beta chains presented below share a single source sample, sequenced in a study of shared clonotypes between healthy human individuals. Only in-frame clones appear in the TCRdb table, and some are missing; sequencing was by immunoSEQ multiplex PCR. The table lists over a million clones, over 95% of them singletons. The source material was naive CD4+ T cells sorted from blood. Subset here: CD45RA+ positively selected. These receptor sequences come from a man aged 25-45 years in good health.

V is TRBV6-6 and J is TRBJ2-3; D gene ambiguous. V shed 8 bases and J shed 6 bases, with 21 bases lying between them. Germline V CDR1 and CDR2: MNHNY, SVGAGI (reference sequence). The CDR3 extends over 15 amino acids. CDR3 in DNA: TGTGCCAGCCCCTTCTCCAAGCGTCGGTGGGATACGCAGTATTTT. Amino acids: CASPFSKRRWDTQYF.

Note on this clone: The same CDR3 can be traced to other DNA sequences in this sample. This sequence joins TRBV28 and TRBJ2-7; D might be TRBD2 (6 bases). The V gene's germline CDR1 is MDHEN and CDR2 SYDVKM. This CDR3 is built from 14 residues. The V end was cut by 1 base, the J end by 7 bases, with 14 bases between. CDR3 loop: CASSLSSRGGEQYF. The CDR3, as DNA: TGTGCCAGCAGTTTATCCAGTCGGGGAGGAGAGCAGTACTTC.

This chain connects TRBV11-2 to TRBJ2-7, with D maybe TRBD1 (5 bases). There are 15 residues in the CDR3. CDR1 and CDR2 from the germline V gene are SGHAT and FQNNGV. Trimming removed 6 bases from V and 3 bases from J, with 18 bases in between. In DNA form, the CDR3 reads TGTGCCAGCAGATTCAGGGAAGGGCCTAGCTACGAGCAGTACTTC. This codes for CASRFREGPSYEQYF. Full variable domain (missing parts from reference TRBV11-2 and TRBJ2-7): EAGVAQSPRYKIIEKRQSVAFWCNPISGHATLYWYQQILGQGPKLLIQFQNNGVVDDSQLPKDRFSAERLKGVDSTLKIQPAKLEDSAVYLCASRFREGPSYEQYFGPGTRLTVT.

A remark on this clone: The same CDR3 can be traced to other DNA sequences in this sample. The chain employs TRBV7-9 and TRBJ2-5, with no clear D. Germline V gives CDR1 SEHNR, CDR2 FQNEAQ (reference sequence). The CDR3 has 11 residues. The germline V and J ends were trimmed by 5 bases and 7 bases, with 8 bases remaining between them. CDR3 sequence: CASSRGGTQYF. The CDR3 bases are TGTGCCAGCAGCCGAGGCGGGACCCAGTACTTC.

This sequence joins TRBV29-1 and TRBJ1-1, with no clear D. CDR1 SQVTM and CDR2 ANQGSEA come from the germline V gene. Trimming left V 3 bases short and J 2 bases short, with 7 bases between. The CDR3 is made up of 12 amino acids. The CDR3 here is CSVDSTNTEAFF. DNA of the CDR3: TGCAGCGTTGACAGCACCAACACTGAAGCTTTCTTT.

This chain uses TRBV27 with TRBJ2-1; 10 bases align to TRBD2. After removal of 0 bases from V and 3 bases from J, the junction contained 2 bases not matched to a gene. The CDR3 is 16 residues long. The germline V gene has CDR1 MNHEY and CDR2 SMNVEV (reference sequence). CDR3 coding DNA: TGTGCCAGCAGTTTATCGCCTAGCGGGAGCTACAATGAGCAGTTCTTC. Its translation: CASSLSPSGSYNEQFF.

For the CDR3, the DNA is TGTGCCATCAGTGATAATCGGGGCTCCTACGAGCAGTACTTC. The encoded protein is CAISDNRGSYEQYF. J is TRBJ2-7 and V is TRBV10-3, with D perhaps TRBD2 (5 bases). The CDR3 has 14 amino acids. CDR1 and CDR2 (germline): ENHRY, SYGVKD. V lost 3 bases and J 0 bases, leaving 9 bases between the germline ends.

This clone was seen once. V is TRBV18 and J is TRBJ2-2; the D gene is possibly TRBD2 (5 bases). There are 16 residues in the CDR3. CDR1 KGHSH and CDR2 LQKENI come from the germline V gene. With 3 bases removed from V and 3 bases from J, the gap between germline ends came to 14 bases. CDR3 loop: CASSPRGEGDTGELFF. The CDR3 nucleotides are TGTGCCAGCTCACCCCGGGGAGAGGGTGACACCGGGGAGCTGTTTTTT.

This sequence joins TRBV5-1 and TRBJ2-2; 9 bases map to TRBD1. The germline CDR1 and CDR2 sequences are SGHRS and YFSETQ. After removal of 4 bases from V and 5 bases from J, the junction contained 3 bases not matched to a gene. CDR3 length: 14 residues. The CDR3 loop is CASSRDRETGELFF. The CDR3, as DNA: TGCGCCAGCAGCCGGGACAGGGAAACCGGGGAGCTGTTTTTT.

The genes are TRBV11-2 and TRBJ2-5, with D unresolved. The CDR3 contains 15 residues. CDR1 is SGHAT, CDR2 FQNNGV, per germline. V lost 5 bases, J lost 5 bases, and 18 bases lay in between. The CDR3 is CASSDQRGRAETQYF. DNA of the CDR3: TGTGCCAGCAGCGACCAGCGTGGGCGTGCGGAGACCCAGTACTTC.

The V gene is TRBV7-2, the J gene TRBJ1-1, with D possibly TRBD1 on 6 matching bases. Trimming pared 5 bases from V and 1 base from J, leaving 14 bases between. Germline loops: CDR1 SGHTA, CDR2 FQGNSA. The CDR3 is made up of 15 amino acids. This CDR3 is CASSRSGDSNTEAFF. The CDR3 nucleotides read TGTGCCAGCAGCCGGTCAGGGGATTCGAACACTGAAGCTTTCTTT.

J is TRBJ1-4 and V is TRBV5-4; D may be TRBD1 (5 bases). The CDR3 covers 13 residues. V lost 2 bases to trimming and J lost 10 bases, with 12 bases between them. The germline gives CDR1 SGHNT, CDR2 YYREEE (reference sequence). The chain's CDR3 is CASSFPGPGKLFF. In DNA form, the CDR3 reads TGTGCCAGCAGCTTTCCGGGACCGGGAAAACTGTTTTTT.

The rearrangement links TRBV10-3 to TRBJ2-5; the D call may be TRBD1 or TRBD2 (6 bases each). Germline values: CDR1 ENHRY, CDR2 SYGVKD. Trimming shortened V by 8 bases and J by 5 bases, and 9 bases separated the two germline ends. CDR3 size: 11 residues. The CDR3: CAIGGRETQYF. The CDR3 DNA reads TGTGCCATCGGGGGGCGGGAGACCCAGTACTTC.

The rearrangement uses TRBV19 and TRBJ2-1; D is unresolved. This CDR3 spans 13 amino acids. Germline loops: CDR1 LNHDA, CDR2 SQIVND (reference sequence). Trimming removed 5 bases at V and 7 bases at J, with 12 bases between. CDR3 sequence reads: CASSHTAPNEQFF. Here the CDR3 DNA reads TGTGCCAGTAGTCATACCGCCCCGAATGAGCAGTTCTTC.

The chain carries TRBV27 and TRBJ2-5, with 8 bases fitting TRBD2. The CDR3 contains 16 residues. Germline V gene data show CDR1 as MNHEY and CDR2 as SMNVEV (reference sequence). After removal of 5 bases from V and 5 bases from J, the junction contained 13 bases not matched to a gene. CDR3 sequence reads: CASSRSGAGVRETQYF. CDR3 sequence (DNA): TGTGCCAGCAGTCGGAGTGGAGCGGGAGTAAGGGAGACCCAGTACTTC.

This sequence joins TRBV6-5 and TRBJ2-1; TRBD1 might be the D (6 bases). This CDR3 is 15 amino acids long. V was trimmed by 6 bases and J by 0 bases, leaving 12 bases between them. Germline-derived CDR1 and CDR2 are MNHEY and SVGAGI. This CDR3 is CASRPGASSYNEQFF. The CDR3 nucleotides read TGTGCCAGCAGACCAGGGGCGAGCTCCTACAATGAGCAGTTCTTC.

DNA of the CDR3: TGTGCCAGTACCTTGGCGGGAGTGGGAGATACGCAGTATTTT. This encodes CASTLAGVGDTQYF. The chain employs TRBV19 and TRBJ2-3, with 7 bases fitting TRBD2. The CDR3 loop spans 14 amino acids. The V segment lost 7 bases and the J segment 5 bases; nucleotides outside the gene matches: 9. Germline CDR1 reads LNHDA; CDR2 reads SQIVND (reference sequence).

The CDR3 is CASSYNRGRDQPQHF. In nucleotides, the CDR3 is TGTGCCAGCAGCTACAACAGGGGGCGCGACCAGCCCCAGCATTTT. The chain recombines TRBV7-6 with TRBJ1-5; 9 bases map to TRBD1. Unmatched junction bases numbered 8, after V lost 4 bases and J lost 7 bases. Germline CDR1 SGHVS, CDR2 FNYEAQ. The CDR3 totals 15 residues.

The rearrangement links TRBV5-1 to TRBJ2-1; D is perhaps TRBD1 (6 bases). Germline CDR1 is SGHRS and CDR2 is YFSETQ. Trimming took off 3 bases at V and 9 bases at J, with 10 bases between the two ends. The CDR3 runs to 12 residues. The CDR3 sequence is CASSSQGFEQFF. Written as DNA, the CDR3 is TGCGCCAGCAGCTCTCAGGGGTTTGAGCAGTTCTTC.

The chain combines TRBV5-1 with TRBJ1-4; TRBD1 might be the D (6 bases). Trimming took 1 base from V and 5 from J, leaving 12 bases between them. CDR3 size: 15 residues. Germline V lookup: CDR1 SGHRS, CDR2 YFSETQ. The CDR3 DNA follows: TGCGCCAGCAGCTTGAGTCCACAGGGAAATGAAAAACTGTTTTTT. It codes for CASSLSPQGNEKLFF.

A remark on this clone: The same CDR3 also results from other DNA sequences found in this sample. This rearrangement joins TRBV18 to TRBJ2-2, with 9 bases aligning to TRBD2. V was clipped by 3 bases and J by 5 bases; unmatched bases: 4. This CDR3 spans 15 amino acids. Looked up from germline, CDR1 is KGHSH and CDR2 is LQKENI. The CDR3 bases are TGTGCCAGCTCACCGGGACTAGCAGCTACCGGGGAGCTGTTTTTT. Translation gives CASSPGLAATGELFF.

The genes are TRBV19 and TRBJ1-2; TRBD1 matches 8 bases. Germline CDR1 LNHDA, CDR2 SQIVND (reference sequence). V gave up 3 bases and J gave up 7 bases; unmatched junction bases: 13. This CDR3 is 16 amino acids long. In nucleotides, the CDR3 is TGTGCCAGTAGTATCTCCACCGGACAGGGAGGATTTGGCTACACCTTC. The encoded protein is CASSISTGQGGFGYTF.